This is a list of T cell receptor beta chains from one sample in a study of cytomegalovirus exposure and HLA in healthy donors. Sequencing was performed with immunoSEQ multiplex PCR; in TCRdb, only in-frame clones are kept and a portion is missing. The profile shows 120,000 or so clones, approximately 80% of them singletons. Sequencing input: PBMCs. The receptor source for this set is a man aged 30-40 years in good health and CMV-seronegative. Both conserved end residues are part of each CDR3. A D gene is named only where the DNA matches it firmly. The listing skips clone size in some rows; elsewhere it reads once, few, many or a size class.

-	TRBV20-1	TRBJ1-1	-	CSARTGTEAFF	TGCAGTGCTAGAACAGGCACTGAAGCTTTCTTT
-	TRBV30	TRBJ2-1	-	CASGGSRSYNEQFF	TGTGCCTCTGGGGGCAGTCGCTCCTACAATGAGCAGTTCTTC
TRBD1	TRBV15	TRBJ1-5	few	CATLGQLNQPQHF	TGTGCCACCCTGGGACAGCTAAATCAGCCCCAGCATTTT
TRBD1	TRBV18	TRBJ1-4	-	CASSPQTGTLEKLFF	TGTGCCAGCTCACCTCAGACAGGGACCCTCGAAAAACTGTTTTTT
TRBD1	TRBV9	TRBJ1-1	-	CASSVERQGQGGTEAFF	TGTGCCAGCAGCGTAGAGAGACAGGGACAGGGAGGGACTGAAGCTTTCTTT
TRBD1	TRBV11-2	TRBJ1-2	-	CASSPGQGLGYGYTF	TGTGCCAGCAGCCCGGGACAGGGTCTTGGCTATGGCTACACCTTC
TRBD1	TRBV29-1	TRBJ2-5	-	CSVSGQSQETQYF	TGCAGCGTCTCGGGACAGAGCCAAGAGACCCAGTACTTC
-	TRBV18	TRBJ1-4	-	CASSPQRQDKKLFF	TGTGCCAGCTCACCGCAGAGACAGGATAAAAAACTGTTTTTT
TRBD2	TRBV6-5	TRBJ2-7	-	CASSRTGTTAYEQYF	TGTGCCAGCAGTCGGACCGGGACTACAGCCTACGAGCAGTACTTC
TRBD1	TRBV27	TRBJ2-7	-	CASSRDRGRTYEQYF	TGTGCCAGCAGCCGGGACAGGGGGCGAACCTACGAGCAGTACTTC
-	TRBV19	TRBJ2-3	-	CASSQGTASTDTQYF	TGTGCCAGTAGCCAAGGGACTGCTAGCACAGATACGCAGTATTTT
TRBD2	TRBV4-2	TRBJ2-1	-	CASSQDWASGEINEQFF	TGTGCCAGCAGCCAAGATTGGGCTAGCGGGGAAATTAATGAGCAGTTCTTC
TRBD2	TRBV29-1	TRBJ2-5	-	CSVTSGAKETQYF	TGCAGCGTTACTAGCGGGGCAAAAGAGACCCAGTACTTC
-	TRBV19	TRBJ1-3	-	CATRRGSGNTIYF	TGTGCCACCCGAAGGGGCTCTGGAAACACCATATATTTT
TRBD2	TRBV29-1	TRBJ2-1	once	CSVAELAGVSPREQFF	TGCAGCGTTGCGGAACTAGCGGGAGTGAGCCCTCGTGAGCAGTTCTTC
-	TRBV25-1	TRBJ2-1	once	CASSATTSRSYNEQFF	TGTGCCAGCAGTGCCACGACTAGTAGGTCCTACAATGAGCAGTTCTTC
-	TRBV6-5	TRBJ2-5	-	CASSELGQGVETQYF	TGTGCCAGCAGCGAACTGGGCCAGGGTGTGGAGACCCAGTACTTC
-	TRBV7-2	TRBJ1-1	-	CASSLVLYGESGKTEAFF	TGTGCCAGCAGCTTAGTGCTGTACGGGGAGTCGGGGAAGACTGAAGCTTTCTTT
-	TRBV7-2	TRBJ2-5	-	CASRHKGLQGIQETQYF	TGTGCCAGCAGGCATAAGGGGTTGCAGGGTATCCAAGAGACCCAGTACTTC
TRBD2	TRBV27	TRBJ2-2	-	CASSFARLAGTYTGELFF	TGTGCCAGCAGTTTTGCACGGCTAGCGGGAACCTACACCGGGGAGCTGTTTTTT
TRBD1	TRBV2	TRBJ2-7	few	CATSGQVTYEQYF	TGTGCCACTTCGGGACAGGTAACCTACGAGCAGTACTTC
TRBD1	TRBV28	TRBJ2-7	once	CASLTRDRPYEQYF	TGTGCCAGCCTGACCCGGGACAGGCCCTACGAGCAGTACTTC
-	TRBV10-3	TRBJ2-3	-	CAISGRADTQYF	TGTGCCATCAGTGGGAGAGCAGATACGCAGTATTTT
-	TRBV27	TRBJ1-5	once	CASSLLGGGNQPQHF	TGTGCCAGCAGTTTATTAGGAGGCGGCAATCAGCCCCAGCATTTT
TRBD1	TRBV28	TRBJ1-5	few	CASAHTRTGANQPQHF	TGTGCCAGCGCCCACACTCGGACAGGGGCCAATCAGCCCCAGCATTTT
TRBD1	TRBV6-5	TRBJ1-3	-	CASSKGASGNTIYF	TGTGCCAGCAGTAAGGGGGCCTCTGGAAACACCATATATTTT
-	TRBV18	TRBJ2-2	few	CASSPFDNPNTGELFF	TGTGCCAGCTCACCATTCGACAATCCGAACACCGGGGAGCTGTTTTTT
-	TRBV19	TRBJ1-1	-	CASSMAAEAFF	TGTGCCAGTAGTATGGCTGCTGAAGCTTTCTTT
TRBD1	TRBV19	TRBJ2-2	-	CASIPRDRGNTGELFF	TGTGCCAGTATTCCCCGGGACAGGGGAAACACCGGGGAGCTGTTTTTT
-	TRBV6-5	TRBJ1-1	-	CASSYGGHKNTEAFF	TGTGCCAGCAGTTACGGGGGACACAAGAACACTGAAGCTTTCTTT
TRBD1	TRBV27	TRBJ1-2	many	CASSPRTGGNYGYTF	TGTGCCAGCAGTCCGCGGACAGGGGGGAACTATGGCTACACCTTC
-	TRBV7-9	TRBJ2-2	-	CASSLGEADFNTGELFF	TGTGCCAGCAGCTTGGGAGAGGCGGATTTCAACACCGGGGAGCTGTTTTTT
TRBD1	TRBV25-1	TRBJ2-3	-	CASSDRQGPDTQYF	TGTGCCAGCAGTGATCGACAGGGCCCAGATACGCAGTATTTT
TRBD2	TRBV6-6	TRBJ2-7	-	CASRNASGRSYEQYF	TGTGCCAGCAGGAACGCTAGCGGGAGGTCCTACGAGCAGTACTTC
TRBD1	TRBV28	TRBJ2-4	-	CASSAPGTGTDIQYF	TGTGCCAGCAGCGCCCCCGGGACAGGGACGGACATTCAGTACTTC
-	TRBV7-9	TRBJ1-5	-	CASSSSGGNQPQHF	TGTGCCAGCAGCTCGTCGGGGGGCAATCAGCCCCAGCATTTT
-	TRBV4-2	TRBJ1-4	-	CASSQDSAVPVEKLFF	TGTGCCAGCAGCCAAGATAGTGCGGTGCCAGTAGAAAAACTGTTTTTT
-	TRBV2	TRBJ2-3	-	CASSEGGLSTDTQYF	TGTGCCAGCAGTGAGGGAGGTCTTAGCACAGATACGCAGTATTTT
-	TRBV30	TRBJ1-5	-	CAWSVAGSNQPQHF	TGTGCCTGGAGTGTTGCCGGGAGCAATCAGCCCCAGCATTTT
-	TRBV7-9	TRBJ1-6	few	CASSSIPDRDLHF	TGTGCCAGCAGCTCAATCCCGGACAGAGACCTCCACTTT
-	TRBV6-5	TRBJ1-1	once	CASSYSQANTEAFF	TGTGCCAGCAGTTACTCTCAGGCAAACACTGAAGCTTTCTTT
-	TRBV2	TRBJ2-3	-	CASSFRGAPPTQYF	TGTGCCAGCAGTTTTCGGGGGGCCCCCCCTACGCAGTATTTT
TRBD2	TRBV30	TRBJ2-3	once	CAWRRKREILDTQYF	TGTGCCTGGAGACGCAAGCGGGAAATTTTAGATACGCAGTATTTT
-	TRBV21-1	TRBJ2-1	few	CASSSLETSGANNEQFF	TGTGCCAGCAGCTCCTTGGAGACTAGCGGGGCGAACAATGAGCAGTTCTTC
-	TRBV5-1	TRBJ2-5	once	CASSLSTGETQYF	TGCGCCAGCAGCTTGAGTACAGGGGAGACCCAGTACTTC
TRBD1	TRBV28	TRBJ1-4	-	CASSGQGGAEKLFF	TGTGCCAGCAGTGGACAGGGGGGGGCTGAAAAACTGTTTTTT
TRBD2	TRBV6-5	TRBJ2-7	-	CASSPVAGANEQYF	TGTGCCAGCAGTCCGGTAGCGGGAGCCAACGAGCAGTACTTC
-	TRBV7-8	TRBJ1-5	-	CASSSAAGDSNQPQHF	TGTGCCAGCAGCTCAGCAGCCGGGGATAGCAATCAGCCCCAGCATTTT
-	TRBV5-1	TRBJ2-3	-	CASSLDTGTDTQYF	TGCGCCAGCAGCTTGGACACAGGGACAGATACGCAGTATTTT
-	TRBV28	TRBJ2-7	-	CASSLSGTSYEQYF	TGTGCCAGCAGTTTATCTGGGACTTCCTACGAGCAGTACTTC
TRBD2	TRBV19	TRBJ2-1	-	CASSISASGMIRVNEQFF	TGTGCCAGTAGTATATCGGCTAGCGGGATGATAAGAGTCAATGAGCAGTTCTTC
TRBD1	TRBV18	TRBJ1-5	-	CASSPKAATGGNQPQHF	TGTGCCAGCTCACCGAAGGCCGCGACAGGGGGCAATCAGCCCCAGCATTTT
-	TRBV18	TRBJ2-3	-	CASSPRGLDTQYF	TGTGCCAGCTCACCAAGGGGTTTGGATACGCAGTATTTT
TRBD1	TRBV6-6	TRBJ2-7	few	CASSAETGSSGEQYF	TGTGCCAGCAGCGCCGAGACAGGGAGTTCGGGAGAGCAGTACTTC
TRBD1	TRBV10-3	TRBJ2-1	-	CAISELTGTGDNEQFF	TGTGCCATCAGTGAACTTACCGGGACAGGGGACAATGAGCAGTTCTTC
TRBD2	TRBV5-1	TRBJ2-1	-	CASSFLGLAGYNEQFF	TGCGCCAGCAGCTTTCTTGGACTAGCGGGATACAATGAGCAGTTCTTC